This section outlines one T cell receptor (beta chain) sequence together with its context. What it binds is not known. Treatment given: some 20 received Ad26.COV2.S at low or high dose, single or two shots; a few received placebo; per-sample allocation not given. Collection of the samples took place on day 63 after the first injection of vaccine or placebo. An Ad26 vector expressing Wuhan-strain SARS-CoV-2 spike constituted the vaccine. This entry is derived from a study of Ad26.COV2.S vaccination and SARS-CoV-2 variants. The study's findings and limits: Individuals receiving vaccine had higher spike-specific TCR breadth than placebo recipients did.

The CDR3 runs 15 residues. V lost 5 bases to trimming and J lost 0 bases, with 13 bases between them. Germline CDR1 and CDR2: SGHTA and FQGNSA. Produced via immunoSEQ multiplex PCR; TCRdb's table is partial and in-frame only. Of roughly 350,000 clones in the sample, around 88% were seen once. This TCR was sampled from a person aged 18 to 65 who received the Ad26.COV2.S COVID-19 vaccine or a placebo. The chain couples TRBV7-2 to TRBJ1-1; the D gene is possibly TRBD1 (5 bases). Here the sequenced sample was peripheral blood, taken in a trial of Ad26.COV2.S vaccine versus placebo. The CDR3 DNA reads as TGTGCCAGCAGCGCGGGACGGACAATGAACACTGAAGCTTTCTTT. Amino acids: CASSAGRTMNTEAFF.